Shown below are 7 T cell receptor beta chains from a single sample sequenced in a study of blood T cell repertoires in COVID-19. The data were produced by immunoSEQ multiplex PCR, yet TCRdb's version contains in-frame clones alone and is incomplete. The table lists just over 250,000 clones, around nine tenths of them singletons. The sample was peripheral blood. These receptors all stem from a man between 40 and 49 years old who had recovered from COVID-19.

The V gene is TRBV6-2 or TRBV6-3, the J gene TRBJ2-2; tentative D call: TRBD1 (6 bases). The CDR3 extends over 16 amino acids. Trimming removed 5 bases from V and 4 bases from J, with 17 bases in between. The germline gives CDR1 MNHEY, CDR2 SVGEGT. CDR3 in amino acids: CASSDPQGSGTGELFF. The CDR3 DNA is TGTGCCAGCAGTGATCCCCAGGGGTCGGGCACCGGGGAGCTGTTTTTT.

This clone has a single count. J is TRBJ1-5 and V is TRBV7-8; D gene uncertain. Trimming took off 3 bases at V and 0 bases at J, with 12 bases between the two ends. The CDR3 is 16 amino acids. Germline V CDR1 and CDR2: SGHVS, FQNEAQ. This CDR3 reads CASSLEGGTSNQPQHF. CDR3 DNA sequence: TGTGCCAGCAGCTTGGAGGGCGGAACTAGCAATCAGCCCCAGCATTTT.

The table lists this clone with a count of one. This chain connects TRBV27 to TRBJ1-1, with D perhaps matching TRBD1 (6 bases). Germline CDR1 and CDR2: MNHEY and SMNVEV (reference sequence). The CDR3 is 14 residues long. Trimming took 6 bases from V and 7 from J, leaving 18 bases between them. The DNA for the CDR3 is TGTGCCAGCAGGAACACACAGGGTGGGATTGAAGCTTTCTTT. It is translated as CASRNTQGGIEAFF.

In its sample, this clone was seen a few times. The rearrangement joins TRBV19 to TRBJ2-7, with 11 bases fitting TRBD1. Germline CDR1 and CDR2: LNHDA and SQIVND (reference sequence). The CDR3 loop spans 14 amino acids. V was clipped by 3 bases and J by 4 bases; unmatched bases: 2. CDR3 loop: CASSIRDRGYEQYF. CDR3 sequence (DNA): TGTGCCAGTAGTATCCGGGACAGGGGGTACGAGCAGTACTTC.

V gene TRBV27 combines with J gene TRBJ2-3, with a weak D call TRBD2 (6 bases). With 6 bases removed from V and 1 base from J, the gap between germline ends came to 8 bases. The CDR3 has 13 amino acids. The germline V gene has CDR1 MNHEY and CDR2 SMNVEV (reference sequence). The CDR3 sequence: CASSQRGTDTQYF. The DNA for the CDR3 is TGTGCCAGCAGCCAGCGGGGCACAGATACGCAGTATTTT.

CDR3 DNA sequence: TGTGCCACCGGTAGCGGGAGGCATAACAATGAGCAGTTCTTC. Translated: CATGSGRHNNEQFF. This chain uses TRBV6-6 with TRBJ2-1, with 10 bases identical to TRBD2. V was pared by 10 bases and J by 5 bases, with 8 bases of the junction left unmatched. This CDR3 spans 14 amino acids. CDR1 and CDR2 (germline): MNHNY, SVGAGI (reference sequence).

The CDR3 bases are TGCGCCAGCAGCCATTTCCTAGCGGGAGGCCTCTCCTACGAGCAGTACTTC. It translates to CASSHFLAGGLSYEQYF. This sequence joins TRBV4-1 and TRBJ2-7, with 11 bases fitting TRBD2. Germline loops: CDR1 MGHRA, CDR2 YSYEKL. Unmatched junction bases numbered 7, after V lost 3 bases and J lost 0 bases. The CDR3 length is 17 residues.